Presented here are 27 T cell receptor beta chains from one specimen sequenced in a study of blood T cells in healthy people across ages. A second PCR of 7 to 11 cycles used a sample-barcoded 5' primer and a J-beta primer mix. Via MiXCR, TCRdb re-called the 5' RACE reads, giving one row per CDR3 protein. The table includes about 1,500,000 distinct CDR3 sequences, about 43% detected once. The sample consisted of blood. The receptors originated from a woman aged 18-29 years in good health.

This clonotype was observed a single time. The chain carries TRBV10-3 and TRBJ2-7; D perhaps matches TRBD2 (5 bases). The germline V gene encodes CDR1 ENHRY and CDR2 SYGVKD. The V end was cut by 11 bases, the J end by 0 bases, with 20 bases between. The CDR3 runs 15 residues. DNA of the CDR3: TGTGCCGTCACCACGAGCCCGGGGAGCTCCTACGAGCAGTACTTC. Its protein is CAVTTSPGSSYEQYF.

The chain recombines TRBV11-2 with TRBJ1-1; 7 bases map to TRBD1. V trimming: 5 bases; J trimming: 3 bases; junction bases outside the gene matches: 3. The CDR3 is 13 residues long. Per the germline V gene, CDR1 is SGHAT and CDR2 is FQNNGV. In DNA, the CDR3 is TGTGCCAGCAGCGTGACAGGGTACACTGAAGCTTTCTTT. It yields the protein CASSVTGYTEAFF. Full variable domain (missing parts from reference TRBV11-2 and TRBJ1-1): EAGVAQSPRYKIIEKRQSVAFWCNPISGHATLYWYQQILGQGPKLLIQFQNNGVVDDSQLPKDRFSAERLKGVDSTLKIQPAKLEDSAVYLCASSVTGYTEAFFGQGTRLTVV.

CDR3 loop: CASSPGGGGLRDTQYF. In nucleotides, the CDR3 is TGTGCCAGCAGCCCCGGGGGCGGGGGATTGAGAGATACGCAGTATTTT. The chain is built from TRBV7-2 and TRBJ2-3; D may be TRBD2 (7 bases). V lost 5 bases and J 5 bases, leaving 20 bases between the germline ends. Germline V gene sequence: CDR1 SGHTA, CDR2 FQGNSA. The CDR3 has 16 residues. Filled out from reference TRBV7-2 and TRBJ2-3, the complete variable domain reads GAGVSQSPSNKVTEKGKDVELRCDPISGHTALYWYRQSLGQGLEFLIYFQGNSAPDKSGLPSDRFSAERTGGSVSTLTIQRTQQEDSAVYLCASSPGGGGLRDTQYFGPGTRLTVL.

J is TRBJ2-5 and V is TRBV20-1; perhaps D is TRBD1 or TRBD2 (6 bases each). V was cut by 0 bases and J by 6 bases, with 11 bases left in between. Per the germline V gene, CDR1 is DFQATT and CDR2 is SNEGSKA (reference sequence). The CDR3 length is 13 residues. CDR3: CSARDGGTKTQYF. The CDR3 nucleotides are TGCAGTGCTAGAGATGGCGGGACAAAGACCCAGTACTTC.

The chain uses TRBV7-2 and TRBJ2-1; perhaps TRBD1 as D (6 bases). Per the germline V gene, CDR1 is SGHTA and CDR2 is FQGNSA. The V and J ends lost 7 bases and 13 bases respectively, with 23 bases between them. This CDR3 has 14 residues. In DNA form, the CDR3 reads TGTGCCAGCACAAGAGAGGGAAAGGGGGAGACCCAGTTCTTC. Translated: CASTREGKGETQFF.

This chain joins TRBV11-2 and TRBJ2-1; possible D gene TRBD2, 7 bases. Trimming cost V 10 bases and J 6 bases, with 13 bases left between them. CDR1 and CDR2 from the germline V gene are SGHAT and FQNNGV. This CDR3 is 12 amino acids long. The CDR3 is CATGRGANEQFF. The DNA of the CDR3 is TGTGCCACCGGACGGGGGGCCAATGAGCAGTTCTTC. The full variable domain, in which reference TRBV11-2 and TRBJ2-1 provide the parts outside the CDR3, is EAGVAQSPRYKIIEKRQSVAFWCNPISGHATLYWYQQILGQGPKLLIQFQNNGVVDDSQLPKDRFSAERLKGVDSTLKIQPAKLEDSAVYLCATGRGANEQFFGPGTRLTVL.

Only a few counts were recorded for this clonotype. The V call is TRBV20-1, the J call TRBJ2-3, with 8 bases identical to TRBD2. Germline V gene sequence: CDR1 DFQATT, CDR2 SNEGSKA (reference sequence). The CDR3 covers 14 residues. J lost 1 base, V lost 7 bases, and 7 bases had no gene match. CDR3 bases: TGCAGTGTTGTAGGGCGGGGGGGCACAGATACGCAGTATTTT. Protein: CSVVGRGGTDTQYF.

The rearrangement joins TRBV29-1 to TRBJ2-5; D might be TRBD2 (7 bases). There are 13 residues in the CDR3. V was clipped by 4 bases and J by 5 bases, with 14 bases between them. Germline V CDR1 and CDR2: SQVTM, ANQGSEA. The CDR3 loop is CSVASGGRETQYF. DNA for the CDR3: TGCAGCGTTGCTTCGGGGGGCCGGGAGACCCAGTACTTC.

CDR3 DNA: TGTGCCGTGACACTCGGACTAGAGAACACCGGGGAGCTGTTTTTT. This sequence encodes CAVTLGLENTGELFF. This rearrangement joins TRBV10-3 to TRBJ2-2; 7 bases agree with TRBD2. This CDR3 contains 15 residues. J lost 1 base, V lost 11 bases, and 10 bases had no gene match. The V gene's germline CDR1 is ENHRY and CDR2 SYGVKD.

This rearrangement joins TRBV5-1 to TRBJ1-2; 7 nucleotides line up with TRBD1. The germline V gene has CDR1 SGHRS and CDR2 YFSETQ. CDR3 length: 13 amino acids. Trimming cost V 5 bases and J 3 bases; bases outside gene matches: 4. CDR3 residues: CASRVGTDYGYTF. The CDR3 region has the DNA TGCGCCAGCAGAGTTGGGACAGACTATGGCTACACCTTC.

This clonotype was observed a handful of times. J is TRBJ2-1 and V is TRBV24-1, with 10 bases aligning to TRBD1. The length of the CDR3 is 15 residues. After removal of 4 bases from V and 6 bases from J, the junction contained 5 bases not matched to a gene. Germline V gene sequence: CDR1 KGHDR, CDR2 SFDVKD. CDR3 sequence reads: CATSDPGQGVNEQFF. The CDR3 region has the DNA TGTGCCACCAGTGACCCCGGACAGGGGGTCAATGAGCAGTTCTTC.

This clonotype was seen a handful of times. The chain recombines TRBV29-1 with TRBJ2-1; possibly TRBD1 or TRBD2 for D (5 bases each). The CDR3 totals 12 residues. Germline V gene lookup returns CDR1 SQVTM and CDR2 ANQGSEA. V lost 4 bases, J lost 8 bases, and 12 bases lay in between. CDR3 in DNA: TGCAGCGTTGCAAGAGGGGACCATGAGCAGTTCTTC. Its translation: CSVARGDHEQFF.

This chain links TRBV20-1 with TRBJ2-5; 9 nucleotides line up with TRBD2. The germline gives CDR1 DFQATT, CDR2 SNEGSKA (reference sequence). The CDR3 runs to 14 residues. V was clipped by 3 bases and J by 2 bases; unmatched bases: 4. The CDR3 bases are TGCAGTGCTAGCCCTAGCGGGGTACAAGAGACCCAGTACTTC. Encoded protein: CSASPSGVQETQYF.

This clonotype has just a few counts. V is TRBV20-1 and J is TRBJ1-5, with D possibly being TRBD1 (5 bases). Trimming removed 5 bases from V and 1 base from J, with 15 bases in between. CDR1 is DFQATT, CDR2 SNEGSKA, per germline (reference sequence). The CDR3 length is 15 residues. The chain's CDR3 is CSARRAEGSNQPQHF. The CDR3 DNA follows: TGCAGTGCTCGACGCGCGGAGGGGAGCAATCAGCCCCAGCATTTT.

The chain is built from TRBV18 and TRBJ1-1; 7 bases line up with TRBD1. Trimming at V came to 6 bases and at J to 2 bases, leaving 6 bases not matched to a gene. This CDR3 contains 14 residues. Per germline, CDR1 KGHSH and CDR2 LQKENI. CDR3: CASSSRGINTEAFF. Written as DNA, the CDR3 is TGTGCCAGCTCTTCCAGGGGGATCAACACTGAAGCTTTCTTT. The whole variable domain, filled in from reference TRBV18 and TRBJ1-1, reads NAGVMQNPRHLVRRRGQEARLRCSPMKGHSHVYWYRQLPEEGLKFMVYLQKENIIDESGMPKERFSAEFPKEGPSILRIQQVVRGDSAAYFCASSSRGINTEAFFGQGTRLTVV.

In this sample, this clonotype turned up a few times. V gene TRBV5-5 combines with J gene TRBJ2-7, with D possibly being TRBD2 (6 bases). This CDR3 has 15 amino acids. Trimming shortened V by 0 bases and J by 2 bases, and 12 bases separated the two germline ends. From germline, CDR1 is SGHKS and CDR2 YYEKEE (reference sequence). Here the CDR3 DNA reads TGTGCCAGCAGCTTGGACTCCGGGACTCCCTACGAGCAGTACTTC. Residues: CASSLDSGTPYEQYF.

The genes are TRBV6-6 and TRBJ2-7, with D possibly TRBD1 on 6 matching bases. The CDR3 runs 12 residues. Trimming cost V 8 bases and J 2 bases, with 10 bases left between them. Per germline, CDR1 MNHNY and CDR2 SVGAGI (reference sequence). This CDR3 reads CASAGATYEQYF. The CDR3 coding sequence is TGTGCCAGCGCAGGGGCCACCTACGAGCAGTACTTC.

This clonotype showed up just a few times. The chain carries TRBV20-1 and TRBJ2-1; 16 bases are shared with TRBD2. V shed 5 bases, J shed 0 bases, and the junction held 7 bases outside the gene matches. Germline CDR1 and CDR2: DFQATT and SNEGSKA (reference sequence). There are 18 residues in the CDR3. The CDR3 DNA follows: TGCAGTGCTTTGGGACTAGCGGGAGGGCCCGGCTCCTACAATGAGCAGTTCTTC. Translated: CSALGLAGGPGSYNEQFF.

The J gene is TRBJ1-1, the V gene TRBV10-3, with TRBD1 as a possible D gene (5 bases). CDR1 is ENHRY and CDR2 is SYGVKD in the germline V gene. V lost 4 bases, J lost 1 base, and 13 bases lay in between. The CDR3 loop spans 15 amino acids. CDR3 DNA: TGTGCCATCAGTGGAGGGACCGCAGGGAACACTGAAGCTTTCTTT. Protein sequence: CAISGGTAGNTEAFF.

The chain is built from TRBV7-2 and TRBJ2-3, with 11 positions matching TRBD2. The CDR3 runs to 15 residues. After removal of 3 bases from V and 7 bases from J, the junction contained 6 bases not matched to a gene. The germline gives CDR1 SGHTA, CDR2 FQGNSA. Here the CDR3 DNA reads TGTGCCAGCAGCTTTAGCGGGGGGGCCGGAAATACGCAGTATTTT. Amino acids: CASSFSGGAGNTQYF. The variable domain in full, with the rest retrieved from reference TRBV7-2 and TRBJ2-3, is GAGVSQSPSNKVTEKGKDVELRCDPISGHTALYWYRQSLGQGLEFLIYFQGNSAPDKSGLPSDRFSAERTGGSVSTLTIQRTQQEDSAVYLCASSFSGGAGNTQYFGPGTRLTVL.

CDR3 nucleotides: TGCAGTGCAACCGGGACAGGGACTGGCGAGCAGTACTTC. Translating it yields CSATGTGTGEQYF. V usage is TRBV20-1 and J usage is TRBJ2-5; TRBD1 matches at 9 bases. With the DNA end fitting TRBJ2-7 better, the J assignment may be wrong. The germline V gene encodes CDR1 DFQATT and CDR2 SNEGSKA (reference sequence). There are 13 residues in the CDR3.

V is TRBV20-1 and J is TRBJ1-2, with 11 bases identical to TRBD1. The CDR3 extends over 16 amino acids. In germline, CDR1 is DFQATT, CDR2 SNEGSKA (reference sequence). Trimming cost V 6 bases and J 0 bases; bases outside gene matches: 9. The CDR3 reads CSAQRTGGSSNYGYTF. Written as DNA, the CDR3 is TGCAGTGCCCAAAGGACAGGGGGCTCTTCTAACTATGGCTACACCTTC.

The CDR3 here is CASSLRTGTQTRGAFF. In nucleotides, the CDR3 is TGTGCCAGCAGCCTTCGGACCGGGACGCAAACCCGTGGAGCTTTCTTT. The chain uses TRBV3-1 and TRBJ1-1, with D possibly matching TRBD1 (5 bases). V lost 4 bases and J 10 bases, leaving 25 bases between the germline ends. The CDR3 consists of 16 residues. CDR1 and CDR2 (germline): LGHDT, YNNKEL (reference sequence).

Remarks on this clonotype: A read error may explain this, as a much larger clone is one base away. The chain recombines TRBV12-3 or TRBV12-4 with TRBJ2-3, with D possibly being TRBD2 (6 bases). The CDR3 has 12 amino acids. Written as DNA, the CDR3 is TGTGCCAGCAGTTCACCGGGAGATGCGCAGTATTTT. Amino acid sequence: CASSSPGDAQYF.

In its sample, this clonotype was seen a few times. This chain joins TRBV5-1 and TRBJ2-5; maybe TRBD1 (6 bases). The DNA end is more similar to TRBJ2-7, so the J call may be wrong. The CDR3 has 15 residues. Germline values: CDR1 SGHRS, CDR2 YFSETQ. The CDR3 sequence is CASSPGQSDRYEQYF. The CDR3 DNA reads as TGCGCCAGCAGCCCCGGACAGTCGGATCGGTACGAGCAGTACTTC.

V is TRBV12-3 or TRBV12-4 and J is TRBJ1-1; 11 nucleotides match TRBD1. Unmatched junction bases numbered 8, after V lost 6 bases and J lost 5 bases. This CDR3 contains 15 residues. The CDR3 reads CASRDGQGARTEAFF. CDR3 DNA: TGTGCCAGCAGGGACGGACAGGGGGCGCGTACTGAAGCTTTCTTT.

The chain uses TRBV12-3 or TRBV12-4 and TRBJ2-1, with 9 bases identical to TRBD2. CDR3 length: 17 amino acids. J was trimmed by 2 bases and V by 3 bases; bases with no gene match: 8. In DNA, the CDR3 is TGTGCCAGCAGTTTGCCGCTAGCGGGGATCCCCTACAATGAGCAGTTCTTC. Its translation: CASSLPLAGIPYNEQFF.